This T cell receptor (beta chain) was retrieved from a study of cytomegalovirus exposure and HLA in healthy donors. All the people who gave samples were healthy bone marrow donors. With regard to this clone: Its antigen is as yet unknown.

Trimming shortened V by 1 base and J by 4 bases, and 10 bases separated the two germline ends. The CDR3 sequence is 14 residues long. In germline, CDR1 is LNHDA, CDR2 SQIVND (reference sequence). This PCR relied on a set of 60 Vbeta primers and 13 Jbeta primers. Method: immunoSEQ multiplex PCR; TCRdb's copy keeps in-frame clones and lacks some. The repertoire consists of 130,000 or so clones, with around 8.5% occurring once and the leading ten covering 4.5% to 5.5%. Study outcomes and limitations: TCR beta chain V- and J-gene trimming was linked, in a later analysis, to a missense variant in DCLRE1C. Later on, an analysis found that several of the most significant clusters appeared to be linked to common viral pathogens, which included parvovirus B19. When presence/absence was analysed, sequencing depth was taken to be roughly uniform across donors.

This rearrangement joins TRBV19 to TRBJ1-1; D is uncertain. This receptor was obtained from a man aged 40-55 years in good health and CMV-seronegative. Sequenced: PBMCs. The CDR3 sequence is CASSIVVFGTEAFF. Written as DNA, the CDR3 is TGTGCCAGTAGTATAGTTGTCTTCGGCACTGAAGCTTTCTTT.